This T cell receptor (beta chain) was captured in a study of neurological immune-mediated disorders. General study findings and limits: The greatest degree of TCR clonal expansion was observed in HTLV-1-associated myelopathy, with the lowest in multiple sclerosis, below that of healthy controls. None of the CDR3 amino acid sequences of expanded clones recurred across subjects, suggesting private repertoires in all groups.

It was from 2 million PBMCs stored at -80 C that the unsorted libraries were obtained. 5'RACE generated cDNA with 10-nucleotide random UMIs. From the 5' RACE reads, TCRdb called clonotypes with MiXCR, one entry per CDR3 protein. The table records roughly 74,000 distinct CDR3 sequences, around 5.5% of them present only once. The table lists this clonotype with many counts. Antigen: not known. The CDR3 extends over 14 amino acids. Trimming cost V 6 bases and J 6 bases; bases outside gene matches: 6. CDR1 is SNHLY, CDR2 FYNNEI, per germline. The J gene is TRBJ2-1, the V gene TRBV2; TRBD1 matches at 9 bases. This clonotype was obtained from a man between 18 and 35 years old with multiple sclerosis. Sequencing input: PBMCs. The CDR3 sequence: CASSRQGGANEQFF. DNA of the CDR3: TGTGCCAGCAGCCGACAGGGGGGGGCCAATGAGCAGTTCTTC.